A selection of T cell receptor beta chains follows, all from one sample in a study of blood T cells in healthy people across ages. Each CDR3 protein gets one entry after TCRdb re-called the 5' RACE reads with MiXCR. The top ten hold 7.7% of the sample, which has 1.5 million to 2 million distinct CDR3 sequences, approximately 28% seen once. The sample taken for sequencing was blood. The receptor set was obtained from a woman younger than 45 in good health. The CDR3 runs from the conserved cysteine through the conserved F or W. Each record gives: clone size, J gene, D gene, CDR3 length, V gene, CDR3 DNA, CDR3 protein. The D gene is left open where the match is weak. A clone size is listed for some rows: how often the clone was seen (once, few, many), or a class if it is expanded.

clone size: few; J gene: TRBJ2-3; D gene: TRBD1; CDR3 length: 14; V gene: TRBV2; CDR3 DNA: TGTGCCAGCGCCGGGACAGGGCTTCCAGATACGCAGTATTTT; CDR3 protein: CASAGTGLPDTQYF
clone size: many; J gene: TRBJ2-7; D gene: NA; CDR3 length: 13; V gene: TRBV12-3/TRBV12-4; CDR3 DNA: TGTGCCACCACCGGCGATACCTCCTACGAGCAGTACTTC; CDR3 protein: CATTGDTSYEQYF
clone size: NA; J gene: TRBJ1-5; D gene: NA; CDR3 length: 14; V gene: TRBV20-1; CDR3 DNA: TGCAGTGCTGAGACCCTAGGGGTAAATCAGCCCCAGCATTTT; CDR3 protein: CSAETLGVNQPQHF
clone size: many; J gene: TRBJ2-1; D gene: TRBD2; CDR3 length: 15; V gene: TRBV4-1; CDR3 DNA: TGCGCCAGCAGCCAAGTTGTAGCGGGGGACTTCGGGCAGTTCTTC; CDR3 protein: CASSQVVAGDFGQFF
clone size: NA; J gene: TRBJ2-1; D gene: TRBD2; CDR3 length: 17; V gene: TRBV20-1; CDR3 DNA: TGCAGTGCTAGAGGACAACTAGCGGGCAGCTCCTACAATGAGCAGTTCTTC; CDR3 protein: CSARGQLAGSSYNEQFF
clone size: NA; J gene: TRBJ2-5; D gene: NA; CDR3 length: 15; V gene: TRBV7-8; CDR3 DNA: TGTGCCAGCAGCCAAGAGATCAACCGCCAAGAGACCCAGTACTTC; CDR3 protein: CASSQEINRQETQYF
clone size: NA; J gene: TRBJ2-1; D gene: TRBD2; CDR3 length: 16; V gene: TRBV6-2/TRBV6-3; CDR3 DNA: TGTGCCAACACCGACAACGGGGGGACTAGAGCCAATGAGCAGTTCTTC; CDR3 protein: CANTDNGGTRANEQFF
clone size: few; J gene: TRBJ2-7; D gene: TRBD2; CDR3 length: 17; V gene: TRBV7-2; CDR3 DNA: TGTGCCAGCAGCACAGTTGGGACTAGCGGGCTTTCCTACGAGCAGTACTTC; CDR3 protein: CASSTVGTSGLSYEQYF
clone size: many; J gene: TRBJ2-1; D gene: TRBD1; CDR3 length: 15; V gene: TRBV7-2; CDR3 DNA: TGTGCCAGCAGCTCCTACCTGACAGGGAAAAATGAGCAGTTCTTC; CDR3 protein: CASSSYLTGKNEQFF
clone size: many; J gene: TRBJ2-1; D gene: TRBD2; CDR3 length: 17; V gene: TRBV4-3; CDR3 DNA: TGCGCCAGCAGCCAAGCGAGGGGACTAGCGGATCACAATGAGCAGTTCTTC; CDR3 protein: CASSQARGLADHNEQFF
clone size: few; J gene: TRBJ1-2; D gene: NA; CDR3 length: 13; V gene: TRBV6-2/TRBV6-3; CDR3 DNA: TGTGCCAGCACCCCGGGACGGATCTATGGCTACACCTTC; CDR3 protein: CASTPGRIYGYTF
clone size: few; J gene: TRBJ2-3; D gene: NA; CDR3 length: 16; V gene: TRBV5-6; CDR3 DNA: TGTGCCAGCAGCTTCCGGGCGGGGGCCTTCACAGATACGCAGTATTTT; CDR3 protein: CASSFRAGAFTDTQYF
clone size: few; J gene: TRBJ2-1; D gene: NA; CDR3 length: 13; V gene: TRBV20-1; CDR3 DNA: TGCAGTGCAGCCCCTTCCGGGAGCGATGAGCAGTTCTTC; CDR3 protein: CSAAPSGSDEQFF
clone size: NA; J gene: TRBJ1-1; D gene: NA; CDR3 length: 13; V gene: TRBV6-6; CDR3 DNA: TGTGCCAGCAATCCACCCTCAGGGACTGAAGCTTTCTTT; CDR3 protein: CASNPPSGTEAFF
clone size: few; J gene: TRBJ1-2; D gene: NA; CDR3 length: 14; V gene: TRBV2; CDR3 DNA: TGTGCCAGCAGGCGTATAATTGCTAACTATGGCTACACCTTC; CDR3 protein: CASRRIIANYGYTF
clone size: NA; J gene: TRBJ2-5; D gene: TRBD2; CDR3 length: 14; V gene: TRBV20-1; CDR3 DNA: TGCAGTGCTCAGCGGGGGGGTGGGTCGGAGACCCAGTACTTC; CDR3 protein: CSAQRGGGSETQYF
clone size: many; J gene: TRBJ2-5; D gene: TRBD2; CDR3 length: 14; V gene: TRBV7-6; CDR3 DNA: TGTGCCAGCAGCTCGCTGGGGGGGCAAGAGACCCAGTACTTC; CDR3 protein: CASSSLGGQETQYF
clone size: few; J gene: TRBJ2-3; D gene: NA; CDR3 length: 17; V gene: TRBV7-2; CDR3 DNA: TGTGCCAGCAGCTTAGGGTTCGCTAGCTCAAGCACAGATACGCAGTATTTT; CDR3 protein: CASSLGFASSSTDTQYF
clone size: NA; J gene: TRBJ2-6; D gene: NA; CDR3 length: 18; V gene: TRBV5-4; CDR3 DNA: TGTGCCAGCAGCTTGTACCGGGGTGGTAGCCCTGGGGCCAACGTCCTGACTTTC; CDR3 protein: CASSLYRGGSPGANVLTF
clone size: NA; J gene: TRBJ1-1; D gene: NA; CDR3 length: 16; V gene: TRBV5-5; CDR3 DNA: TGTGCCAGCAGCCCCCGACAGAACGTGCGGGACACTGAAGCTTTCTTT; CDR3 protein: CASSPRQNVRDTEAFF
clone size: few; J gene: TRBJ2-1; D gene: NA; CDR3 length: 14; V gene: TRBV3-1; CDR3 DNA: TGTGCCAGCAGCCAAGCCCGCCTAGCCGATGAGCAGTTCTTC; CDR3 protein: CASSQARLADEQFF
clone size: few; J gene: TRBJ2-6; D gene: NA; CDR3 length: 13; V gene: TRBV15; CDR3 DNA: TGTGCCACCAGTGCAATGGGGGCCAACGTCCTGACTTTC; CDR3 protein: CATSAMGANVLTF
clone size: few; J gene: TRBJ1-1; D gene: NA; CDR3 length: 15; V gene: TRBV7-6; CDR3 DNA: TGTGCCAGCAGCCCTGGAAGACAGACTAACACTGAAGCTTTCTTT; CDR3 protein: CASSPGRQTNTEAFF
clone size: NA; J gene: TRBJ2-7; D gene: TRBD2; CDR3 length: 14; V gene: TRBV2; CDR3 DNA: TGTGCCAGCACGGGACTAGCGGGAGCCTACGAGCAGTACTTC; CDR3 protein: CASTGLAGAYEQYF
clone size: many; J gene: TRBJ2-3; D gene: NA; CDR3 length: 13; V gene: TRBV5-1; CDR3 DNA: TGTGCCAGCAGCCTTGAACTGACAGATACGCAGTATTTT; CDR3 protein: CASSLELTDTQYF
clone size: many; J gene: TRBJ2-5; D gene: NA; CDR3 length: 13; V gene: TRBV20-1; CDR3 DNA: TGCAGTGCTAGAGCGACTGTTCAAGAGACCCAGTACTTC; CDR3 protein: CSARATVQETQYF
clone size: NA; J gene: TRBJ1-2; D gene: TRBD1; CDR3 length: 16; V gene: TRBV7-2; CDR3 DNA: TGTGCCAGCAGCTTAAGGATCGACAGGGGAGGATATGGCTACACCTTC; CDR3 protein: CASSLRIDRGGYGYTF
clone size: NA; J gene: TRBJ2-2; D gene: NA; CDR3 length: 16; V gene: TRBV12-5; CDR3 DNA: TGTGCTAGTGATCGACCCGAGACAGAGAACACCGGGGAGCTGTTTTTT; CDR3 protein: CASDRPETENTGELFF
clone size: many; J gene: TRBJ2-4; D gene: NA; CDR3 length: 20; V gene: TRBV7-6; CDR3 DNA: TGTGCCAGCAGCTTACCGAGGCAGGAGAGGATGACGCTAGCCAAAAACATTCAGTACTTC; CDR3 protein: CASSLPRQERMTLAKNIQYF
clone size: NA; J gene: TRBJ2-1; D gene: TRBD2; CDR3 length: 18; V gene: TRBV6-2/TRBV6-3; CDR3 DNA: TGTGCCAGCATATGCGGACTAGCGGGTCCAAGCTCCTACAATGAGCAGTTCTTC; CDR3 protein: CASICGLAGPSSYNEQFF
clone size: NA; J gene: TRBJ1-2; D gene: NA; CDR3 length: 15; V gene: TRBV5-6; CDR3 DNA: TGTGCCAGCAGCTCGACCAGGGAGGGTGACTATGGCTACACCTTC; CDR3 protein: CASSSTREGDYGYTF
clone size: NA; J gene: TRBJ1-1; D gene: NA; CDR3 length: 14; V gene: TRBV20-1; CDR3 DNA: TGCAGTGCCAAGGCCTTAAGGGGGTGCACTGAAGCTTTCTTT; CDR3 protein: CSAKALRGCTEAFF
clone size: few; J gene: TRBJ2-4; D gene: TRBD1; CDR3 length: 16; V gene: TRBV20-1; CDR3 DNA: TGCAGTGCTAGAAGCCTCCGGGACAGGGCTTACAATGAGCAGTACTTC; CDR3 protein: CSARSLRDRAYNEQYF
clone size: few; J gene: TRBJ1-4; D gene: NA; CDR3 length: 14; V gene: TRBV19; CDR3 DNA: TGTGCCAGTAGTACATGGATCACGGATGAAAAACTGTTTTTT; CDR3 protein: CASSTWITDEKLFF
clone size: NA; J gene: TRBJ2-6; D gene: NA; CDR3 length: 17; V gene: TRBV27; CDR3 DNA: TGTGCCAGCAGCGGATTGGACTATCCACCTGGGGCCAACGTCCTGACTTTC; CDR3 protein: CASSGLDYPPGANVLTF
clone size: few; J gene: TRBJ2-1; D gene: TRBD2; CDR3 length: 13; V gene: TRBV3-1; CDR3 DNA: TGTGCCAGCAGCCGGACTAGGTCAAGTGAGCAGTTCTTC; CDR3 protein: CASSRTRSSEQFF
clone size: few; J gene: TRBJ1-1; D gene: NA; CDR3 length: 15; V gene: TRBV12-3/TRBV12-4; CDR3 DNA: TGTGCCAGCAGTGCTCAGGGAGGGAAGAACACTGAAGCTTTCTTT; CDR3 protein: CASSAQGGKNTEAFF
clone size: many; J gene: TRBJ2-7; D gene: NA; CDR3 length: 18; V gene: TRBV10-3; CDR3 DNA: TGTGCCATCAGTGACCCCTCCTCCCCTAGGGCCGGGGGCTACGAGCAGTACTTC; CDR3 protein: CAISDPSSPRAGGYEQYF
clone size: NA; J gene: TRBJ1-5; D gene: NA; CDR3 length: 15; V gene: TRBV7-9; CDR3 DNA: TGTGCCAGCAGCTCGGGCAGGGGCAGGGATCAGCCCCAGCATTTT; CDR3 protein: CASSSGRGRDQPQHF
clone size: NA; J gene: TRBJ1-2; D gene: NA; CDR3 length: 13; V gene: TRBV20-1; CDR3 DNA: TGCAGTGCTAGAGGCACCCCAGCATATGGCTACACCTTC; CDR3 protein: CSARGTPAYGYTF
clone size: few; J gene: TRBJ2-1; D gene: TRBD1; CDR3 length: 14; V gene: TRBV5-1; CDR3 DNA: TGCGCCAGCAGCTCTACCGGGACAGGGGTTGAGCAGTTCTTC; CDR3 protein: CASSSTGTGVEQFF
clone size: NA; J gene: TRBJ2-1; D gene: TRBD2; CDR3 length: 17; V gene: TRBV5-1; CDR3 DNA: TGCGCCAGCAGATCCTCCGGGACTAGCGGGGTTAGGAATGAGCAGTTCTTC; CDR3 protein: CASRSSGTSGVRNEQFF
clone size: NA; J gene: TRBJ2-3; D gene: NA; CDR3 length: 13; V gene: TRBV5-5; CDR3 DNA: TGTGCCAGCAGCCCGGAGGGGGCAGATACGCAGTATTTT; CDR3 protein: CASSPEGADTQYF
clone size: NA; J gene: TRBJ2-1; D gene: TRBD2; CDR3 length: 17; V gene: TRBV11-2; CDR3 DNA: TGTGCCAGCAGCTTCCGGACTAGCGGGAGGGTTGGGGATGAGCAGTTCTTC; CDR3 protein: CASSFRTSGRVGDEQFF
clone size: many; J gene: TRBJ2-1; D gene: TRBD1; CDR3 length: 15; V gene: TRBV12-3/TRBV12-4; CDR3 DNA: TGTGCCAGCAGCCCGAGACAGGGGTACTACAATGAGCAGTTCTTC; CDR3 protein: CASSPRQGYYNEQFF
clone size: NA; J gene: TRBJ2-5; D gene: NA; CDR3 length: 14; V gene: TRBV2; CDR3 DNA: TGTGCCAGCAGTGAAATTAGTAGCCAAGAGACCCAGTACTTC; CDR3 protein: CASSEISSQETQYF
clone size: few; J gene: TRBJ2-3; D gene: NA; CDR3 length: 16; V gene: TRBV7-2; CDR3 DNA: TGTGCCACCTCCAAGGGAGGGACACAGCGGGCGGATACGCAGTATTTT; CDR3 protein: CATSKGGTQRADTQYF
clone size: few; J gene: TRBJ2-1; D gene: NA; CDR3 length: 13; V gene: TRBV6-2/TRBV6-3; CDR3 DNA: TGTGCCAGCAGTTACTCCACAGTGCGCGAGCAGTTCTTC; CDR3 protein: CASSYSTVREQFF
clone size: NA; J gene: TRBJ2-7; D gene: TRBD2; CDR3 length: 13; V gene: TRBV6-5; CDR3 DNA: TGTGCCAGCAGTTCCGGGGGGACGGTCGAGCAGTACTTC; CDR3 protein: CASSSGGTVEQYF
clone size: NA; J gene: TRBJ2-2; D gene: NA; CDR3 length: 13; V gene: TRBV2; CDR3 DNA: TGTGCCAGCACCCAACTAGGCAGCGGGGAGCTGTTTTTT; CDR3 protein: CASTQLGSGELFF
clone size: few; J gene: TRBJ2-1; D gene: NA; CDR3 length: 14; V gene: TRBV6-2/TRBV6-3; CDR3 DNA: TGTGCCAGCAACAACACAAGGGGGAACAATGAGCAGTTCTTC; CDR3 protein: CASNNTRGNNEQFF
clone size: NA; J gene: TRBJ2-1; D gene: TRBD1; CDR3 length: 15; V gene: TRBV5-6; CDR3 DNA: TGTGCCAGCAGCTACGAACGACAGGGAGATTTGGAGCAGTTCTTC; CDR3 protein: CASSYERQGDLEQFF
clone size: few; J gene: TRBJ2-1; D gene: TRBD1; CDR3 length: 17; V gene: TRBV7-2; CDR3 DNA: TGTGCCAGCAGCCGCGCTAGTAGGGGGCAGAGCAGGAATGAGCAGTTCTTC; CDR3 protein: CASSRASRGQSRNEQFF
clone size: many; J gene: TRBJ1-1; D gene: NA; CDR3 length: 13; V gene: TRBV2; CDR3 DNA: TGTGCCAGCAGTAAAGACATGGACACTGAAGCTTTCTTT; CDR3 protein: CASSKDMDTEAFF
clone size: few; J gene: TRBJ2-2; D gene: TRBD1; CDR3 length: 16; V gene: TRBV24-1; CDR3 DNA: TGTGCCACCAGTGACTCAGGACAGGGAGGCACCGGGGAGCTGTTTTTT; CDR3 protein: CATSDSGQGGTGELFF
clone size: few; J gene: TRBJ1-1; D gene: NA; CDR3 length: 15; V gene: TRBV28; CDR3 DNA: TGTGCCAGCAGTCCCCATGGGGCAGGGAGGACTGAAGCTTTCTTT; CDR3 protein: CASSPHGAGRTEAFF
clone size: few; J gene: TRBJ1-1; D gene: NA; CDR3 length: 13; V gene: TRBV20-1; CDR3 DNA: TGCAGTGCTAGCTCGCCCAGAGGCACTGAAGCTTTCTTT; CDR3 protein: CSASSPRGTEAFF
clone size: NA; J gene: TRBJ2-5; D gene: TRBD1; CDR3 length: 15; V gene: TRBV10-3; CDR3 DNA: TGTGCCATCAGCCGTGGGACAGGAGGGAGAGAGACCCAGTACTTC; CDR3 protein: CAISRGTGGRETQYF
clone size: NA; J gene: TRBJ2-7; D gene: NA; CDR3 length: 13; V gene: TRBV5-4; CDR3 DNA: TGTGCCAGCAGCATAGACGGCCGCGGCGAGCAGTACTTC; CDR3 protein: CASSIDGRGEQYF
clone size: NA; J gene: TRBJ2-1; D gene: TRBD1; CDR3 length: 15; V gene: TRBV5-1; CDR3 DNA: TGCGCCAGCAGCAGGGGACAGGGGGCTTCCAATGAGCAGTTCTTC; CDR3 protein: CASSRGQGASNEQFF